The 17 T cell receptor beta chains below come from one sample, sequenced in a study of cytomegalovirus exposure and HLA in healthy donors. The PCR employed 60 Vbeta primers together with 13 Jbeta primers. Assay: immunoSEQ multiplex PCR; the TCRdb copy retains only in-frame clones and omits some. The table includes 150,000 to 200,000 clones, about 85% detected once. Sequencing was carried out using PBMCs. The source of these receptors is a boy aged 2 to 10 in good health and CMV-seronegative.

This sequence joins TRBV1 and TRBJ1-1; the DNA was not compared with TRBD1, the D call given in the table. TRBV1 constitutes a pseudogene. The CDR3 spans 16 residues. This CDR3 is CTSSRRPDTGITEAFF. CDR3 nucleotide sequence: TGCACCAGCAGCCGTCGACCCGACACAGGGATAACTGAAGCTTTCTTT.

This clone was counted once. The chain is built from TRBV19 and TRBJ1-5; no clear D gene. Germline assignment: CDR1 LNHDA and CDR2 SQIVND (reference sequence). This CDR3 is built from 15 residues. The V gene lost 3 bases and the J gene lost 1 base, with 10 bases spanning the gap. The DNA for the CDR3 is TGTGCCAGTAGTATGGAGGGTGCCAGCAATCAGCCCCAGCATTTT. Residues: CASSMEGASNQPQHF.

The J gene is TRBJ2-3, the V gene TRBV7-2, with 7 positions matching TRBD1. The CDR3 extends over 19 amino acids. Germline-derived CDR1 and CDR2 are SGHTA and FQGNSA. After removal of 0 bases from V and 1 base from J, the junction contained 13 bases not matched to a gene. CDR3 nucleotides: TGTGCCAGCAGCTTAGCCCCAGGGGGTGCAGCGGCGGGCACAGATACGCAGTATTTT. It yields the protein CASSLAPGGAAAGTDTQYF.

This chain links TRBV9 with TRBJ2-7, with 8 nucleotides matching TRBD1. Germline CDR1 and CDR2: SGDLS and YYNGEE. This CDR3 has 14 residues. V lost 2 bases to trimming and J lost 2 bases; unmatched junction nucleotides: 3. The CDR3 DNA reads TGTGCCAGCAGCGTTGACAGGGGACCCTACGAGCAGTACTTC. It yields the protein CASSVDRGPYEQYF.

The chain uses TRBV7-9 and TRBJ2-5; tentatively, D is TRBD2 (6 bases). V dropped 5 bases and J dropped 0 bases, with 10 bases sitting between them. In germline, CDR1 is SEHNR, CDR2 FQNEAQ (reference sequence). The CDR3 contains 14 residues. CDR3 nucleotides: TGTGCCAGCAGCGAACGGGAGTACCAAGAGACCCAGTACTTC. Protein: CASSEREYQETQYF.

V gene TRBV5-1 combines with J gene TRBJ2-7; D may be TRBD1 (6 bases). Trimming took off 0 bases at V and 4 bases at J, with 11 bases between the two ends. Germline assignment: CDR1 SGHRS and CDR2 YFSETQ. CDR3 length equals 14 residues. CDR3 amino acids: CASSLDQGMYEQYF. CDR3 nucleotides: TGCGCCAGCAGCTTGGATCAGGGGATGTACGAGCAGTACTTC.

On this clone: The missing conserved phenylalanine or tryptophan at the end of this CDR3 makes a read error likely. J is TRBJ2-7 and V is TRBV7-9, with 9 bases that match TRBD1. Per germline, CDR1 SEHNR and CDR2 FQNEAQ (reference sequence). The length of the CDR3 is 14 residues. The junction had 3 bases not matched to a gene; V was cut back by 1 base and J by 5 bases. This chain's CDR3 is CASSLGDRAHEQYL. CDR3 sequence (DNA): TGTGCCAGCAGCTTAGGGGACAGGGCCCACGAGCAGTACCTC.

This chain joins TRBV5-5 and TRBJ2-1, with TRBD1 identical over 10 bases. The CDR3 consists of 14 residues. Germline V lookup: CDR1 SGHKS, CDR2 YYEKEE (reference sequence). With V trimmed by 4 bases and J by 8 bases, 6 bases remained unmatched. The CDR3 loop reads CASSRGDRGHEQFF. The CDR3 DNA reads as TGTGCCAGCAGCAGAGGGGACAGGGGACATGAGCAGTTCTTC.

This clone was seen just once. This chain links TRBV28 with TRBJ2-1; 16 bases are shared with TRBD2. The ends lost 2 bases at V and 1 base at J; junction bases unmatched: 5. There are 19 residues in the CDR3. The germline gives CDR1 MDHEN, CDR2 SYDVKM. The CDR3, as DNA: TGTGCCAGCAGTTTAATGGGACTAGCGGGAGGGCCTTCCTACAATGAGCAGTTCTTC. It specifies CASSLMGLAGGPSYNEQFF.

This clone showed up just once. The rearrangement joins TRBV28 to TRBJ2-2, with 16 nucleotides matching TRBD2. Germline values: CDR1 MDHEN, CDR2 SYDVKM. V gave up 4 bases and J gave up 4 bases; unmatched junction bases: 9. CDR3 length equals 19 residues. The CDR3 here is CASSSPGLAGGDLTGELFF. The CDR3 DNA reads TGTGCCAGCAGTTCTCCGGGACTAGCGGGGGGGGATCTCACCGGGGAGCTGTTTTTT. Together with reference TRBV28 and TRBJ2-2, the CDR3 gives the full variable domain: DVKVTQSSRYLVKRTGEKVFLECVQDMDHENMFWYRQDPGLGLRLIYFSYDVKMKEKGDIPEGYSVSREKKERFSLILESASTNQTSMYLCASSSPGLAGGDLTGELFFGEGSRLTVL.

The chain has TRBV6-5 and TRBJ2-7; TRBD1 agrees at 9 bases. The V gene's germline CDR1 is MNHEY and CDR2 SVGAGI. Trimming cost V 8 bases and J 2 bases; bases outside gene matches: 7. This CDR3 is built from 14 residues. The DNA for the CDR3 is TGTGCCAGCCGCCGGGGACAGGGTACCTACGAGCAGTACTTC. Its translation is CASRRGQGTYEQYF.

The sample holds a few counts of this clone. This CDR3 is CASSAFEKYEQYF. The CDR3 bases are TGTGCCAGCAGTGCTTTTGAGAAATACGAGCAGTACTTC. V usage is TRBV6-1 and J usage is TRBJ2-7; D is undetermined. The germline gives CDR1 MNHNS, CDR2 SASEGT. The CDR3 consists of 13 residues. Trimming stripped 4 bases from V and 4 bases from J, with 11 bases between.

In nucleotides, the CDR3 is TGTGCCAGCAGCCCTTTCAACAGGGCGATCGCCTACGAGCAGTACTTC. The encoded protein is CASSPFNRAIAYEQYF. The chain is built from TRBV7-2 and TRBJ2-7, with TRBD1 as a possible D gene (6 bases). V was shortened by 5 bases and J by 2 bases, with 19 bases between the two germline ends. CDR1 SGHTA and CDR2 FQGNSA come from the germline V gene. This CDR3 has 16 amino acids.

The J gene is TRBJ2-5, the V gene TRBV5-6, with a possible D match to TRBD2 (7 bases). CDR3 length: 17 amino acids. From germline, CDR1 is SGHDT and CDR2 YYEEEE. Between the trimmed V and J ends, which lost 1 base and 4 bases, there was a span of 20 bases. In DNA, the CDR3 is TGTGCCAGCAGCTTGAGTCTTGCGGGGGCGGAGGGAGAGACCCAGTACTTC. Protein: CASSLSLAGAEGETQYF.

This clone is a singleton in its sample. The chain uses TRBV11-2 and TRBJ1-5; D may be TRBD1 (6 bases). The CDR3 spans 13 residues. Germline loops: CDR1 SGHAT, CDR2 FQNNGV. The ends were cut back, 2 bases at V and 7 bases at J, with 9 bases in the middle. The CDR3 reads CASSLLRGQPQHF. The CDR3 nucleotides are TGTGCCAGCAGCTTATTGAGGGGGCAGCCCCAGCATTTT.

V usage is TRBV28 and J usage is TRBJ1-4; TRBD1 aligns across 7 bases. Per the germline V gene, CDR1 is MDHEN and CDR2 is SYDVKM. The CDR3 extends over 15 amino acids. V trimming: 5 bases; J trimming: 1 base; junction bases outside the gene matches: 4. The CDR3 spells CASSIRTGTNEKLFF. In DNA form, the CDR3 reads TGTGCCAGCAGTATCCGGACAGGAACTAATGAAAAACTGTTTTTT. The whole variable domain, filled in from reference TRBV28 and TRBJ1-4, reads DVKVTQSSRYLVKRTGEKVFLECVQDMDHENMFWYRQDPGLGLRLIYFSYDVKMKEKGDIPEGYSVSREKKERFSLILESASTNQTSMYLCASSIRTGTNEKLFFGSGTQLSVL.

V gene TRBV4-1 combines with J gene TRBJ2-2, with a possible D match to TRBD2 (5 bases). V was shortened by 0 bases and J by 0 bases, with 14 bases between the two germline ends. CDR3 size: 18 residues. The germline V gene encodes CDR1 MGHRA and CDR2 YSYEKL. Written as DNA, the CDR3 is TGCGCCAGCAGCCAAGATGGTAGAGGGAGCGCGAACACCGGGGAGCTGTTTTTT. It yields the protein CASSQDGRGSANTGELFF.